A single sample is the source of the 24 T cell receptor beta chains below, sequenced in a study of a mutant IDH1 vaccine in newly diagnosed glioma. Antigen specificity for these receptors is unknown. Specified time point: week 11, during vaccination. Topical imiquimod was applied with each vaccine dose, which held 300 ug of mutant IDH1 20-mer peptide. Sequenced by immunoSEQ multiplex PCR; TCRdb stores in-frame clones only, minus some. This table holds approximately 36,000 clones, roughly 80% found once. Specimen: peripheral blood mononuclear cells (PBMCs), collected from a glioma patient whose treatment included an IDH1 peptide vaccine. The receptors here all came from a woman aged 30 to 39 with glioma. Some clones in this sample may be carry-over from other donors' samples.

The chain links TRBV6-1 to TRBJ2-1; D gene uncertain. Germline loops: CDR1 MNHNS, CDR2 SASEGT. The germline V and J ends were trimmed by 11 bases and 4 bases, with 15 bases remaining between them. This CDR3 has 13 amino acids. CDR3 coding DNA: TGTGCCGCCCCGGGCCCTCCGTACAATGAGCAGTTCTTC. Its translation: CAAPGPPYNEQFF.

V is TRBV7-2 and J is TRBJ1-5; 8 bases line up with TRBD1. The CDR3 contains 14 residues. CDR1 and CDR2 from the germline V gene are SGHTA and FQGNSA. Trimming cost V 5 bases and J 2 bases; bases outside gene matches: 2. This CDR3 reads CASSADRGNQPQHF. CDR3 nucleotide sequence: TGTGCCAGCAGCGCGGACAGGGGCAATCAGCCCCAGCATTTT.

Only a few counts were recorded for this clone. CDR3 loop: CASSEPFMVEQFF. The CDR3 nucleotides are TGTGCCAGCAGTGAACCCTTTATGGTTGAGCAGTTCTTC. The V and J genes are TRBV2 and TRBJ2-1; no firm D call. Looked up from germline, CDR1 is SNHLY and CDR2 is FYNNEI. V lost 2 bases to trimming and J lost 9 bases, with 11 bases between them. The length of the CDR3 is 13 residues.

The V and J genes are TRBV5-6 and TRBJ1-4; tentatively, D is TRBD1 (5 bases). CDR1 is SGHDT, CDR2 YYEEEE, per germline. The length of the CDR3 is 13 residues. The V gene lost 3 bases and the J gene lost 8 bases, with 11 bases spanning the gap. Here the CDR3 reads CASSSAGGEKLFF. The CDR3 DNA reads TGTGCCAGCAGCTCAGCTGGGGGGGAAAAACTGTTTTTT.

The chain combines TRBV29-1 with TRBJ2-5; no clear D. V lost 4 bases and J 4 bases, leaving 13 bases between the germline ends. CDR1 and CDR2 (germline): SQVTM, ANQGSEA. This CDR3 region has 13 residues. The CDR3 reads CSVGVRASETQYF. The CDR3, as DNA: TGCAGCGTTGGGGTTAGGGCGTCAGAGACCCAGTACTTC. The variable domain in full, with the rest retrieved from reference TRBV29-1 and TRBJ2-5, is SAVISQKPSRDICQRGTSLTIQCQVDSQVTMMFWYRQQPGQSLTLIATANQGSEATYESGFVIDKFPISRPNLTFSTLTVSNMSPEDSSIYLCSVGVRASETQYFGPGTRLLVL.

V is TRBV9 and J is TRBJ2-2, with 7 bases aligning to TRBD2. Germline CDR1 is SGDLS and CDR2 is YYNGEE. This CDR3 has 14 residues. Trimming took 0 bases from V and 6 from J; bases not matched to a gene: 2. The CDR3 spells CASSVVAGAGELFF. CDR3 DNA: TGTGCCAGCAGCGTAGTGGCGGGAGCCGGGGAGCTGTTTTTT.

V gene TRBV10-3 combines with J gene TRBJ2-1; D might be TRBD1 (7 bases). In germline, CDR1 is ENHRY, CDR2 SYGVKD. The CDR3 extends over 11 amino acids. Trimming took off 11 bases at V and 13 bases at J, with 18 bases between the two ends. This chain's CDR3 is CAAGRRDRQFF. In DNA, the CDR3 is TGTGCCGCCGGGCGGAGGGACAGACAGTTCTTC.

The chain joins TRBV7-3 to TRBJ2-3; 11 bases align to TRBD2. The CDR3 totals 17 residues. V lost 4 bases, J lost 2 bases, and 8 bases stayed unmatched. The V gene's germline CDR1 is SGHTA and CDR2 FQGTGA. Here the CDR3 reads CASSSSTSGSFTDTQYF. In nucleotides, the CDR3 is TGTGCCAGCAGCTCCTCCACTAGCGGGAGTTTCACAGATACGCAGTATTTT.

The chain is built from TRBV4-1 and TRBJ1-1; no definite D call. CDR3 length: 15 amino acids. The V and J ends lost 0 bases and 2 bases respectively, with 10 bases between them. Germline V CDR1 and CDR2: MGHRA, YSYEKL. The DNA of the CDR3 is TGCGCCAGCAGCCAAGATCAACAGCCCAACACTGAAGCTTTCTTT. Translated: CASSQDQQPNTEAFF.

V is TRBV15 and J is TRBJ2-5, with 8 bases matching TRBD2. Trimming took 4 bases from V and 5 from J; bases not matched to a gene: 12. Germline V gene data show CDR1 as LNHNV and CDR2 as YYDKDF (reference sequence). This CDR3 spans 16 amino acids. The CDR3 protein is CATSTTLSGSEETQYF. The DNA of the CDR3 is TGTGCCACCAGCACCACCCTCAGCGGGAGTGAGGAGACCCAGTACTTC.

The gene calls are TRBV19 and TRBJ1-2, with D tentatively TRBD1 (5 bases). Germline V gene lookup returns CDR1 LNHDA and CDR2 SQIVND (reference sequence). Trimming took off 7 bases at V and 0 bases at J, with 21 bases between the two ends. CDR3 length equals 17 residues. The CDR3 region is CASTTSSGTSANYGYTF. For the CDR3, the DNA is TGTGCCAGTACCACGAGTTCCGGGACGTCGGCTAACTATGGCTACACCTTC.

V usage is TRBV30 and J usage is TRBJ2-1; 8 bases are a match to TRBD2. V shed 2 bases, J shed 8 bases, and the junction held 8 bases outside the gene matches. The V gene's germline CDR1 is GTSNPN and CDR2 SVGIG (reference sequence). The CDR3 totals 14 residues. The CDR3 sequence is CAWSISGSSDEQFF. CDR3 coding DNA: TGTGCCTGGAGTATCAGCGGGAGTAGCGATGAGCAGTTCTTC.

The gene calls are TRBV25-1 and TRBJ2-2; the D is unclear. The V and J ends lost 1 base and 3 bases respectively, with 9 bases between them. The length of the CDR3 is 15 residues. From germline, CDR1 is MGHDK and CDR2 SYGVNS. The CDR3 here is CASSEWRSYTGELFF. The DNA for the CDR3 is TGTGCCAGCAGTGAATGGCGCAGCTACACCGGGGAGCTGTTTTTT.

The gene calls are TRBV5-4 and TRBJ1-2; D remains unclear. The CDR3 sequence is 16 residues long. The V end was cut by 2 bases, the J end by 3 bases, with 17 bases between. Looked up from germline, CDR1 is SGHNT and CDR2 is YYREEE (reference sequence). CDR3 loop: CASSFRREVVDYGYTF. DNA of the CDR3: TGTGCCAGCAGCTTCCGCCGGGAGGTTGTAGACTATGGCTACACCTTC.

The chain has TRBV30 and TRBJ2-2; maybe TRBD2 (6 bases). Germline V gives CDR1 GTSNPN, CDR2 SVGIG (reference sequence). The CDR3 covers 13 residues. V gave up 3 bases and J gave up 6 bases, with 11 bases separating them. The CDR3 protein is CAWSPGSSGELFF. The CDR3 coding sequence is TGTGCCTGGAGCCCCGGGAGTTCCGGGGAGCTGTTTTTT.

This clone is a singleton in its sample. CDR3 in amino acids: CASSEMAGAWSNQPQHF. The CDR3 nucleotides read TGTGCCAGCAGTGAAATGGCAGGGGCATGGAGCAATCAGCCCCAGCATTTT. V is TRBV6-1 and J is TRBJ1-5, with D possibly TRBD1 on 6 matching bases. V was shortened by 2 bases and J by 1 base, with 15 bases between the two germline ends. CDR3 size: 17 residues. Germline assignment: CDR1 MNHNS and CDR2 SASEGT.

V gene TRBV28 combines with J gene TRBJ2-7; 8 nucleotides align to TRBD1. V trimming: 3 bases; J trimming: 2 bases; junction bases outside the gene matches: 6. Looked up from germline, CDR1 is MDHEN and CDR2 is SYDVKM. There are 15 residues in the CDR3. This chain's CDR3 is CASSLGDRRAYEQYF. The CDR3 nucleotides are TGTGCCAGCAGTTTGGGGGACAGGCGGGCCTACGAGCAGTACTTC.

The rearrangement links TRBV7-2 to TRBJ2-3; TRBD2 aligns across 12 bases. CDR1 is SGHTA and CDR2 is FQGNSA in the germline V gene. The V and J ends lost 5 bases and 5 bases, in that order; junction bases with no gene match: 2. This CDR3 has 14 residues. The CDR3 coding sequence is TGTGCCAGCAGCCCGGGACTAGCGGGAGATACGCAGTATTTT. Its protein product is CASSPGLAGDTQYF.

This clone was seen only once. The CDR3 sequence: CASSPRTGVSDGYTF. In nucleotides, the CDR3 is TGTGCCAGCTCACCCCGGACAGGGGTAAGCGATGGCTACACCTTC. The chain is built from TRBV18 and TRBJ1-2; 9 positions agree with TRBD1. Trimming removed 3 bases from V and 6 bases from J; junction bases left unmatched: 8. The length of the CDR3 is 15 residues. CDR1 and CDR2 (germline): KGHSH, LQKENI.

The V call is TRBV6-5, the J call TRBJ1-1; 9 nucleotides agree with TRBD1. CDR1 and CDR2 (germline): MNHEY, SVGAGI. J gave up 4 bases and V 5 bases, and 5 bases lay outside the gene matches. CDR3 size: 14 residues. CDR3 DNA sequence: TGTGCCAGCAGTAGGGACAGGGAGGGCACTGAAGCTTTCTTT. Its protein product is CASSRDREGTEAFF.

The chain has TRBV4-1 and TRBJ2-1; D might be TRBD1 (5 bases). CDR3 size: 13 residues. V was clipped by 1 base and J by 9 bases, with 10 bases between them. Germline values: CDR1 MGHRA, CDR2 YSYEKL. CDR3 nucleotide sequence: TGCGCCAGCAGCCAAGGATGGGGCGGTGAGCAGTTCTTC. Amino acid sequence: CASSQGWGGEQFF.

The chain combines TRBV5-4 with TRBJ2-7, with a tentative D call TRBD2 (5 bases). Germline V CDR1 and CDR2: SGHNT, YYREEE (reference sequence). V lost 0 bases and J 11 bases, leaving 15 bases between the germline ends. CDR3 length: 13 residues. CDR3 nucleotide sequence: TGTGCCAGCAGCTTGGACGTCGAACCGCGGGAGTACTTC. This translates into CASSLDVEPREYF.

The V and J genes are TRBV28 and TRBJ2-7; D uncertain. Trimming removed 2 bases at V and 5 bases at J, with 10 bases between. The CDR3 is made up of 13 amino acids. CDR1 and CDR2 from the germline V gene are MDHEN and SYDVKM. The CDR3 sequence is CASSLPHTDEQYF. The CDR3 coding sequence is TGTGCCAGCAGTTTACCCCATACGGACGAGCAGTACTTC.

The CDR3 here is CASSTPDRGTLANYGYTF. CDR3 DNA: TGTGCCAGCAGCACTCCGGACAGGGGAACCTTAGCTAACTATGGCTACACCTTC. The rearrangement uses TRBV7-9 and TRBJ1-2; 9 bases are shared with TRBD1. Germline V lookup: CDR1 SEHNR, CDR2 FQNEAQ (reference sequence). CDR3 size: 18 residues. J lost 0 bases, V lost 5 bases, and 13 bases had no gene match.